Below are 20 T cell receptor beta chains sequenced from a single sample in a study of cytomegalovirus exposure and HLA in healthy donors. TCRdb's table, derived via immunoSEQ multiplex PCR, lists solely in-frame clones and lacks some. The sample records about 76,000 clones, about 93% being singletons. Material: PBMCs. The receptors stem from a man aged 18-30 years in good health and CMV-seropositive.

The CDR3 spells CASSWVGRVGDTQYF. The CDR3 DNA reads as TGTGCCAGCAGTTGGGTTGGCAGGGTGGGAGATACGCAGTATTTT. The rearrangement joins TRBV28 to TRBJ2-3; tentatively, D is TRBD1 (5 bases). Trimming shortened V by 4 bases and J by 5 bases, and 16 bases separated the two germline ends. This CDR3 contains 15 residues. Germline CDR1 MDHEN, CDR2 SYDVKM.

This chain uses TRBV28 with TRBJ2-2; weak D call: TRBD2 (6 bases). The CDR3 is 15 amino acids. Deletions cut 5 bases from V and 1 base from J, with 11 bases between. Germline V gives CDR1 MDHEN, CDR2 SYDVKM. CDR3 loop: CASSRRRVNTGELFF. CDR3 nucleotide sequence: TGTGCCAGCAGTCGCCGGAGGGTGAACACCGGGGAGCTGTTTTTT.

The chain combines TRBV28 with TRBJ2-2; D perhaps matches TRBD2 (5 bases). V was pared by 3 bases and J by 0 bases, with 11 bases between. Germline CDR1 reads MDHEN; CDR2 reads SYDVKM. CDR3 length: 16 amino acids. The CDR3 is CASSLNEGSNTGELFF. The CDR3 region has the DNA TGTGCCAGCAGTTTGAATGAGGGATCGAACACCGGGGAGCTGTTTTTT.

This clone was seen only once. The chain recombines TRBV30 with TRBJ1-5; 7 positions agree with TRBD1. V was pared by 5 bases and J by 5 bases, with 6 bases of the junction left unmatched. The CDR3 spans 13 residues. Looked up from germline, CDR1 is GTSNPN and CDR2 is SVGIG (reference sequence). The CDR3 sequence is CAWAGTEDQPQHF. The CDR3 region has the DNA TGTGCCTGGGCTGGGACAGAGGATCAGCCCCAGCATTTT. Looking up the rest from reference TRBV30 and TRBJ1-5 gives the full variable domain: SQTIHQWPATLVQPVGSPLSLECTVEGTSNPNLYWYRQAAGRGLQLLFYSVGIGQISSEVPQNLSASRPQDRQFILSSKKLLLSDSGFYLCAWAGTEDQPQHFGDGTRLSIL.

The chain has TRBV9 and TRBJ2-7, with a weak D call TRBD1 (6 bases). CDR1 and CDR2 from the germline V gene are SGDLS and YYNGEE. With 6 bases removed from V and 0 bases from J, the gap between germline ends came to 13 bases. The CDR3 spans 14 residues. The CDR3 nucleotides are TGTGCCAGCAACAGGGACATGAACTCCTACGAGCAGTACTTC. This encodes CASNRDMNSYEQYF.

V gene TRBV18 combines with J gene TRBJ2-1, with 7 bases matching TRBD2. The CDR3 consists of 16 residues. Germline-derived CDR1 and CDR2 are KGHSH and LQKENI. The trim removed 3 bases at V and 3 bases at J, leaving 8 bases unmatched. The CDR3 spells CASSPPGEGYYNEQFF. The CDR3 region has the DNA TGTGCCAGCTCACCCCCGGGGGAGGGGTACTACAATGAGCAGTTCTTC.

The chain joins TRBV7-9 to TRBJ2-6; maybe TRBD1 (5 bases). The CDR3 contains 16 residues. Germline-derived CDR1 and CDR2 are SEHNR and FQNEAQ (reference sequence). Trimming cost V 2 bases and J 1 base, with 9 bases left between them. CDR3 loop: CASSLFAGSGANVLTF. In DNA, the CDR3 is TGTGCCAGCAGCTTATTTGCAGGGTCTGGGGCCAACGTCCTGACTTTC.

V is TRBV5-1 and J is TRBJ2-7; D is possibly TRBD1 (5 bases). Germline V gene lookup returns CDR1 SGHRS and CDR2 YFSETQ. V was shortened by 3 bases and J by 3 bases, with 10 bases between the two germline ends. The CDR3 has 13 residues. The DNA of the CDR3 is TGCGCCAGCAGCTATCCAGGGATCTACGAGCAGTACTTC. Its translation: CASSYPGIYEQYF.

The rearrangement joins TRBV2 to TRBJ1-2; possibly TRBD1 for D (5 bases). From germline, CDR1 is SNHLY and CDR2 FYNNEI. V was trimmed by 6 bases and J by 2 bases, leaving 16 bases between them. The CDR3 length is 15 residues. In DNA, the CDR3 is TGTGCCAGCAGCCCCAGACAGACCATCAACTATGGCTACACCTTC. Its translation: CASSPRQTINYGYTF.

The chain has TRBV5-4 and TRBJ2-5, with 7 bases lining up with TRBD2. J was trimmed by 2 bases and V by 4 bases; bases with no gene match: 11. The CDR3 loop spans 16 amino acids. Germline V gene data show CDR1 as SGHNT and CDR2 as YYREEE (reference sequence). CDR3 in DNA: TGTGCCAGCAGCCAAATAGCGGGCCTACTTCAAGAGACCCAGTACTTC. This translates into CASSQIAGLLQETQYF.

This rearrangement joins TRBV18 to TRBJ2-6; no definite D call. V shed 6 bases and J shed 2 bases, with 8 bases lying between them. The germline CDR1 and CDR2 sequences are KGHSH and LQKENI. The CDR3 is 14 amino acids. CDR3 loop: CASSRETGANVLTF. DNA of the CDR3: TGTGCCAGCTCCCGAGAGACTGGGGCCAACGTCCTGACTTTC.

The CDR3 DNA sequence: TGTGCCAGCAGCTTGGGACTTATCAATGAGCAGTTCTTC. Amino acids: CASSLGLINEQFF. The V gene is TRBV7-9, the J gene TRBJ2-1; TRBD2 might be the D (6 bases). Per the germline V gene, CDR1 is SEHNR and CDR2 is FQNEAQ (reference sequence). The CDR3 is 13 residues long. Trimming took off 3 bases at V and 6 bases at J, with 9 bases between the two ends.

The rearrangement uses TRBV19 and TRBJ2-2; 8 bases fit TRBD2. The CDR3 has 17 residues. The germline CDR1 and CDR2 sequences are LNHDA and SQIVND (reference sequence). Trimming took 4 bases from V and 4 from J; bases not matched to a gene: 11. CDR3 in DNA: TGTGCCAGTAGTACCCTCCCGGCGGGAGGCGTCACCGGGGAGCTGTTTTTT. Its protein is CASSTLPAGGVTGELFF.

This chain connects TRBV6-1 to TRBJ2-1; D possibly corresponds to TRBD1 (6 bases). V lost 2 bases and J 9 bases, leaving 17 bases between the germline ends. This CDR3 spans 15 amino acids. Germline-derived CDR1 and CDR2 are MNHNS and SASEGT. The CDR3 coding sequence is TGTGCCAGCAGTGAAAGTGAGGACAGTGGGGGTGAGCAGTTCTTC. Its translation: CASSESEDSGGEQFF.

The V call is TRBV7-9, the J call TRBJ2-2; D is possibly TRBD1 (5 bases). CDR1 is SEHNR and CDR2 is FQNEAQ in the germline V gene (reference sequence). This CDR3 contains 14 residues. V lost 0 bases to trimming and J lost 6 bases, with 8 bases between them. Here the CDR3 reads CASSLAGDPGELFF. In DNA, the CDR3 is TGTGCCAGCAGCTTAGCAGGGGATCCCGGGGAGCTGTTTTTT. Variable domain in full (rest from reference TRBV7-9 and TRBJ2-2): DTGVSQNPRHKITKRGQNVTFRCDPISEHNRLYWYRQTLGQGPEFLTYFQNEAQLEKSRLLSDRFSAERPKGSFSTLEIQRTEQGDSAMYLCASSLAGDPGELFFGEGSRLTVL.

The chain combines TRBV19 with TRBJ2-7; 12 nucleotides align to TRBD1. The CDR3 runs to 15 residues. The germline gives CDR1 LNHDA, CDR2 SQIVND (reference sequence). Trimming cost V 8 bases and J 2 bases; bases outside gene matches: 7. The CDR3, as DNA: TGTGCCAGTGGGGACAGGGGGCGCGGTCCCTACGAGCAGTACTTC. It yields the protein CASGDRGRGPYEQYF. The full variable domain, in which reference TRBV19 and TRBJ2-7 provide the parts outside the CDR3, is DGGITQSPKYLFRKEGQNVTLSCEQNLNHDAMYWYRQDPGQGLRLIYYSQIVNDFQKGDIAEGYSVSREKKESFPLTVTSAQKNPTAFYLCASGDRGRGPYEQYFGPGTRLTVT.

J is TRBJ2-7 and V is TRBV5-8; a weak D match, TRBD1 (6 bases). Trimming took off 2 bases at V and 1 base at J, with 13 bases between the two ends. The V gene's germline CDR1 is SGHTS and CDR2 YDEGEE. The CDR3 spans 15 residues. CDR3 region: CASSFTGQYSYEQYF. The CDR3 nucleotides are TGTGCCAGCAGCTTTACAGGACAGTATTCCTACGAGCAGTACTTC.

This chain connects TRBV11-2 to TRBJ1-1; D unclear. Between the trimmed V and J ends, which lost 2 bases and 0 bases, there was a span of 7 bases. The length of the CDR3 is 14 residues. Germline assignment: CDR1 SGHAT and CDR2 FQNNGV. Here the CDR3 reads CASSLNRMNTEAFF. CDR3 nucleotides: TGTGCCAGCAGCTTAAACAGAATGAACACTGAAGCTTTCTTT.

Only one count was recorded for this clone. The genes are TRBV7-9 and TRBJ2-5; a weak D match, TRBD1 (6 bases). This CDR3 is built from 14 residues. V lost 2 bases, J lost 4 bases, and 11 bases lay in between. Germline-derived CDR1 and CDR2 are SEHNR and FQNEAQ (reference sequence). CDR3 in amino acids: CASSLSEGGETQYF. Written as DNA, the CDR3 is TGTGCCAGCAGCTTATCTGAAGGGGGAGAGACCCAGTACTTC.

V usage is TRBV27 and J usage is TRBJ2-1, with 12 bases aligning to TRBD2. Unmatched junction bases numbered 9, after V lost 5 bases and J lost 4 bases. The CDR3 loop spans 17 amino acids. Germline V CDR1 and CDR2: MNHEY, SMNVEV (reference sequence). The CDR3 nucleotides read TGTGCCAGCAGTCCTCTAGCGGGAGGGCCGATTTACAATGAGCAGTTCTTC. It codes for CASSPLAGGPIYNEQFF.